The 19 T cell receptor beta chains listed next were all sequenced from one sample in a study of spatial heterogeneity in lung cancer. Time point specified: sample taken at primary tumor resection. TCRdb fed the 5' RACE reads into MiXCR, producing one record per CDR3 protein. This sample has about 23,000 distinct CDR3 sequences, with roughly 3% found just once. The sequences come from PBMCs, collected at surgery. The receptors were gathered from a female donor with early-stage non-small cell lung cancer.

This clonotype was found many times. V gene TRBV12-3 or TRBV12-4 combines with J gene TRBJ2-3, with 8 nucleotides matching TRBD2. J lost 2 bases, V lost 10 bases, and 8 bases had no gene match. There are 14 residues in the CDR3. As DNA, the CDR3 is TGTGCCACCCAAGCGGGAGTATACACAGATACGCAGTATTTT. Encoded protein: CATQAGVYTDTQYF.

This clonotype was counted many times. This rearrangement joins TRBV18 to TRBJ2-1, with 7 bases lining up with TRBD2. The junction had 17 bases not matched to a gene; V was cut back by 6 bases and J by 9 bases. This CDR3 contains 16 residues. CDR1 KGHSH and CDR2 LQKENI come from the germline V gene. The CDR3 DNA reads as TGTGCCAGCTCGTTCCTAGGGAGGGACGGAAGAGGTGAGCAGTTCTTC. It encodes CASSFLGRDGRGEQFF.

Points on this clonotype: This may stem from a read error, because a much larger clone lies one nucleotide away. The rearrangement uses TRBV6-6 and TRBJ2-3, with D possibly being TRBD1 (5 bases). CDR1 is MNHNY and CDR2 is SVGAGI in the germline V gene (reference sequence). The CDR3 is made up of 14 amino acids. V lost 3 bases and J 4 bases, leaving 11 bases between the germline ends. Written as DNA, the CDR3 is TGTGCCAGCAGTTATCAGGGTCACTCAGATACGCAGTATTTT. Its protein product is CASSYQGHSDTQYF.

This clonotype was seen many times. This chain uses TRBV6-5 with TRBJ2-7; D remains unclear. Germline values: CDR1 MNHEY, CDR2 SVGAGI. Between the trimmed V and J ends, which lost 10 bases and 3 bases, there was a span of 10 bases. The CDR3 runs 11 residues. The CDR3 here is CATRGVYEQYF. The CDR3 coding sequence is TGTGCCACACGTGGGGTCTACGAGCAGTACTTC.

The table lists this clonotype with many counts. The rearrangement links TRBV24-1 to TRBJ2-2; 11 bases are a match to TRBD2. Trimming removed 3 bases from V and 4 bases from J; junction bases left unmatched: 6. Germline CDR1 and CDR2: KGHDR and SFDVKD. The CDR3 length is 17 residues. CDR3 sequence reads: CATSDPGLAGGTGELFF. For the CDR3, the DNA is TGTGCCACCAGTGATCCAGGCCTAGCGGGAGGCACCGGGGAGCTGTTTTTT.

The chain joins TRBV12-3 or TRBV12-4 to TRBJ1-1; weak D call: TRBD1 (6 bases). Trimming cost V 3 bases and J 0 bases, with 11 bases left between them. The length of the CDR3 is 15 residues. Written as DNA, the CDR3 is TGTGCCAGCAGTTTGTTTAGGACAGTGAACACTGAAGCTTTCTTT. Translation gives CASSLFRTVNTEAFF.

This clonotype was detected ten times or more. The CDR3 sequence is CASSSGNTEAFF. CDR3 DNA sequence: TGTGCCAGCAGTTCCGGGAACACTGAAGCTTTCTTT. The chain combines TRBV28 with TRBJ1-1; D is unclear. Germline-derived CDR1 and CDR2 are MDHEN and SYDVKM. The CDR3 length is 12 residues. Trimming pared 4 bases from V and 1 base from J, leaving 4 bases between.

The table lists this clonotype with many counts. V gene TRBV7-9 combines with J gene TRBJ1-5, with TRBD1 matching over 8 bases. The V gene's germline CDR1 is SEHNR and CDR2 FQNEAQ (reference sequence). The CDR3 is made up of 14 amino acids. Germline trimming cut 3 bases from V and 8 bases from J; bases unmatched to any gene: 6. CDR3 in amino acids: CASSFGQGREPQHF. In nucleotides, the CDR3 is TGTGCCAGCAGCTTCGGACAGGGACGAGAGCCCCAGCATTTT. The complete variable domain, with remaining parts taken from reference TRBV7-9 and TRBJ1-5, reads DTGVSQNPRHKITKRGQNVTFRCDPISEHNRLYWYRQTLGQGPEFLTYFQNEAQLEKSRLLSDRFSAERPKGSFSTLEIQRTEQGDSAMYLCASSFGQGREPQHFGDGTRLSIL.

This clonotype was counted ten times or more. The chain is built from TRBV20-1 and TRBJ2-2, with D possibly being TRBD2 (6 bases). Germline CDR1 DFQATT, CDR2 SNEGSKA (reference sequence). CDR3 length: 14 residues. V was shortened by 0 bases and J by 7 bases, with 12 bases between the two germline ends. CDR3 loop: CSARDWGRSGELFF. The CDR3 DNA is TGCAGTGCTAGAGATTGGGGGAGGAGCGGGGAGCTGTTTTTT.

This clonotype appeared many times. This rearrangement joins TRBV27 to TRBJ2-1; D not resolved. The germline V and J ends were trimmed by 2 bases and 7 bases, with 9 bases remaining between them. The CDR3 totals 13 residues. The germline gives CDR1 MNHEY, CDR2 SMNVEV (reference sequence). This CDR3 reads CASSLVTGNEQFF. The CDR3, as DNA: TGTGCCAGCAGTTTAGTCACCGGGAATGAGCAGTTCTTC.

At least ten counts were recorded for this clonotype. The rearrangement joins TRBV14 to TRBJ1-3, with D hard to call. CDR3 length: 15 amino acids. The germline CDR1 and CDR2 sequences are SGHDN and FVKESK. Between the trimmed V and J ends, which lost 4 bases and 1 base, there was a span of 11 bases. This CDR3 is CASSLLLSSGNTIYF. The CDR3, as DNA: TGTGCCAGCAGCCTACTACTGTCTTCTGGAAACACCATATATTTT.

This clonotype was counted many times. The CDR3 bases are TGTGCCAGCAGCTCGGGACTAGCGGGGGGAGATGAGCAGTTCTTC. It is translated as CASSSGLAGGDEQFF. V gene TRBV7-3 combines with J gene TRBJ2-1; 15 bases fit TRBD2. The germline V gene encodes CDR1 SGHTA and CDR2 FQGTGA. Trimming removed 4 bases from V and 8 bases from J; junction bases left unmatched: 3. CDR3 length: 15 residues.

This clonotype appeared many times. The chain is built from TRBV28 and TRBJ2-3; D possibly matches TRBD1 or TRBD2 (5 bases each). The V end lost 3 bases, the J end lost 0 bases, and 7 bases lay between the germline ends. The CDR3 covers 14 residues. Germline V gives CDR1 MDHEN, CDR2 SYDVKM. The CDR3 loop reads CASSLGTSTDTQYF. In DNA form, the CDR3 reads TGTGCCAGCAGTTTGGGGACCAGCACAGATACGCAGTATTTT. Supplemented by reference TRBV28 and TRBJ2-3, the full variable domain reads DVKVTQSSRYLVKRTGEKVFLECVQDMDHENMFWYRQDPGLGLRLIYFSYDVKMKEKGDIPEGYSVSREKKERFSLILESASTNQTSMYLCASSLGTSTDTQYFGPGTRLTVL.

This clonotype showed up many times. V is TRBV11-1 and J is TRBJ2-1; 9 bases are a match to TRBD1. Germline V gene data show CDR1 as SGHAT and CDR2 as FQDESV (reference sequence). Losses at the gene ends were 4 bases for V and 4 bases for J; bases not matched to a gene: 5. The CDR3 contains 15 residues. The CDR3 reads CASSWGQGGYNEQFF. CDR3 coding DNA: TGTGCCAGCAGCTGGGGACAGGGCGGGTACAATGAGCAGTTCTTC. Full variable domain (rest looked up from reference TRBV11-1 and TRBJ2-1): EAEVAQSPRYKITEKSQAVAFWCDPISGHATLYWYRQILGQGPELLVQFQDESVVDDSQLPKDRFSAERLKGVDSTLKIQPAELGDSAMYLCASSWGQGGYNEQFFGPGTRLTVL.

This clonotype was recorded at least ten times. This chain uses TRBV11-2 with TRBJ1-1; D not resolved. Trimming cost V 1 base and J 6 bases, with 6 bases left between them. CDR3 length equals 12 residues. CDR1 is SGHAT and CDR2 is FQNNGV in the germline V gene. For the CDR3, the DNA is TGTGCCAGCAGCTTAGTCCTGTCTGAAGCTTTCTTT. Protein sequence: CASSLVLSEAFF.

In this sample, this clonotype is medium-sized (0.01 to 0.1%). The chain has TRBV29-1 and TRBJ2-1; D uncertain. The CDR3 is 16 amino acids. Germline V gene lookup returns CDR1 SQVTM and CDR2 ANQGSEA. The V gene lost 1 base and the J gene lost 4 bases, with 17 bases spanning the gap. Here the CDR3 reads CSVEGWSTQEYNEQFF. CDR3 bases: TGCAGCGTTGAAGGTTGGAGTACCCAAGAATACAATGAGCAGTTCTTC.

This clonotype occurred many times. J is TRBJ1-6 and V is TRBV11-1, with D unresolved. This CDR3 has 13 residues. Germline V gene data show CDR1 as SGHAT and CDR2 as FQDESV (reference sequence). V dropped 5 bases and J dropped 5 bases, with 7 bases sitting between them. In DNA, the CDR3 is TGTGCCAGCAGCACCCGAAATAATTCACCCCTCCACTTT. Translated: CASSTRNNSPLHF.

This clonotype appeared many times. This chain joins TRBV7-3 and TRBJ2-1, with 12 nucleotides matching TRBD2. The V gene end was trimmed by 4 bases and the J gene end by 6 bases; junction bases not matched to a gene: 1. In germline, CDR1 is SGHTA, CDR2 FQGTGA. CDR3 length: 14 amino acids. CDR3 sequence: CASSSTSGGNEQFF. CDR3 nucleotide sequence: TGTGCCAGCAGCTCGACTAGCGGGGGCAATGAGCAGTTCTTC.

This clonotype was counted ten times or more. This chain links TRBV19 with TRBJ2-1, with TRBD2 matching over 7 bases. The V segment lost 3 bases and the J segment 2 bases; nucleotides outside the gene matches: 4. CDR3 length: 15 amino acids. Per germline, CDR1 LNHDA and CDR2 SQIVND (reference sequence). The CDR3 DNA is TGTGCCAGTAGTATCCTAGCGGATACCTACAATGAGCAGTTCTTC. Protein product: CASSILADTYNEQFF.